Listed here are 21 T cell receptor beta chains from one sample, sequenced in a study of Ad26.COV2.S vaccination and SARS-CoV-2 variants. Generated by immunoSEQ multiplex PCR, the TCRdb table keeps only in-frame clones and is missing some. The repertoire holds roughly 150,000 clones, with approximately 90% as singletons. Here the sequenced sample was peripheral blood, taken after recovery from COVID-19. Every receptor here comes from a human donor who had recovered from COVID-19.

This clone was seen just once. This chain links TRBV28 with TRBJ1-1; D is ambiguous. The germline V and J ends were trimmed by 2 bases and 4 bases, with 11 bases remaining between them. Looked up from germline, CDR1 is MDHEN and CDR2 is SYDVKM. The CDR3 sequence is 14 residues long. The CDR3 loop is CASSLVGPGTEAFF. CDR3 nucleotide sequence: TGTGCCAGCAGTTTAGTGGGCCCGGGCACTGAAGCTTTCTTT.

This chain joins TRBV28 and TRBJ1-1, with D possibly being TRBD1 (6 bases). Germline loops: CDR1 MDHEN, CDR2 SYDVKM. CDR3 length equals 15 residues. V lost 6 bases and J lost 4, with 18 bases in between. For the CDR3, the DNA is TGTGCCAGCAGCCCCGGTGGGGGGCGGGTCACTGAAGCTTTCTTT. Translation gives CASSPGGGRVTEAFF.

This rearrangement joins TRBV30 to TRBJ2-7; TRBD1 aligns across 7 bases. Losses at the gene ends were 5 bases for V and 7 bases for J; bases not matched to a gene: 8. The CDR3 length is 12 residues. The germline V gene encodes CDR1 GTSNPN and CDR2 SVGIG (reference sequence). This chain's CDR3 is CAWGQAQGEQYF. In DNA, the CDR3 is TGTGCCTGGGGACAGGCGCAGGGGGAGCAGTACTTC.

The chain employs TRBV28 and TRBJ2-7; TRBD1 agrees at 9 bases. Trimming cost V 3 bases and J 5 bases; bases outside gene matches: 2. Germline values: CDR1 MDHEN, CDR2 SYDVKM. The CDR3 totals 13 residues. CDR3 bases: TGTGCCAGCAGTTTCACAGGGGGCGACGAGCAGTACTTC. This translates into CASSFTGGDEQYF.

CDR3: CASSYAGTGTNEQFF. DNA of the CDR3: TGTGCCAGCAGCTACGCCGGGACAGGGACCAATGAGCAGTTCTTC. The chain joins TRBV7-2 to TRBJ2-1; 9 positions agree with TRBD1. After removal of 4 bases from V and 6 bases from J, the junction contained 7 bases not matched to a gene. The germline V gene encodes CDR1 SGHTA and CDR2 FQGNSA. The CDR3 covers 15 residues.

This clone was counted only a few times. The chain recombines TRBV7-9 with TRBJ1-1; a weak D match, TRBD1 (6 bases). Germline V CDR1 and CDR2: SEHNR, FQNEAQ (reference sequence). V was shortened by 3 bases and J by 8 bases, with 13 bases between the two germline ends. The CDR3 is made up of 13 amino acids. The CDR3 region has the DNA TGTGCCAGCAGCTTCGTTGCAGGGGACGAAGCTTTCTTT. Translating it yields CASSFVAGDEAFF.

The V gene is TRBV6-1, the J gene TRBJ2-7; D is perhaps TRBD1 (6 bases). Trimming removed 2 bases at V and 6 bases at J, with 20 bases between. This CDR3 contains 16 residues. CDR1 is MNHNS and CDR2 is SASEGT in the germline V gene. CDR3 amino acids: CASSELGADGSSEQYF. CDR3 in DNA: TGTGCCAGCAGTGAACTGGGGGCTGATGGTTCTTCCGAGCAGTACTTC.

This chain uses TRBV2 with TRBJ2-3; no reliable D call. The germline V gene encodes CDR1 SNHLY and CDR2 FYNNEI. Trimming pared 1 base from V and 8 bases from J, leaving 7 bases between. The CDR3 has 12 amino acids. The CDR3 sequence is CASSEGGVTQYF. The DNA of the CDR3 is TGTGCCAGCAGTGAAGGTGGGGTTACGCAGTATTTT.

V and J are TRBV28 and TRBJ2-1; tentatively, D is TRBD1 (6 bases). V lost 6 bases to trimming and J lost 5 bases, with 14 bases between them. This CDR3 comprises 14 residues. The germline V gene encodes CDR1 MDHEN and CDR2 SYDVKM. The CDR3 DNA reads as TGTGCCAGCAGAACCGGGACACACAACAATGAGCAGTTCTTC. Protein: CASRTGTHNNEQFF.

The chain recombines TRBV28 with TRBJ1-6; 8 nucleotides align to TRBD1. CDR1 and CDR2 from the germline V gene are MDHEN and SYDVKM. Unmatched junction bases numbered 7, after V lost 3 bases and J lost 6 bases. The CDR3 covers 16 residues. The CDR3 region has the DNA TGTGCCAGCAGTTTCGACAGGGGCCTAATTAATTCACCCCTCCACTTT. Protein product: CASSFDRGLINSPLHF.

CDR3 sequence: CASSFDRGRGDGYTF. The CDR3 DNA sequence: TGTGCCAGCAGCTTCGACAGGGGGCGCGGAGATGGCTACACCTTC. The genes are TRBV5-4 and TRBJ1-2; 10 nucleotides match TRBD1. From germline, CDR1 is SGHNT and CDR2 YYREEE (reference sequence). Losses at the gene ends were 2 bases for V and 6 bases for J; bases not matched to a gene: 7. CDR3 length equals 15 residues.

The chain combines TRBV7-9 with TRBJ2-1; TRBD1 matches at 11 bases. In germline, CDR1 is SEHNR, CDR2 FQNEAQ (reference sequence). V was pared by 1 base and J by 7 bases, with 6 bases of the junction left unmatched. This CDR3 region has 16 residues. CDR3 region: CASSLVGGTGGNEQFF. CDR3 DNA sequence: TGTGCCAGCAGCTTAGTCGGGGGGACAGGGGGAAATGAGCAGTTCTTC.

The chain joins TRBV30 to TRBJ2-1; D not resolved. CDR3 length: 15 residues. V was clipped by 7 bases and J by 5 bases, with 21 bases between them. CDR1 is GTSNPN, CDR2 SVGIG, per germline (reference sequence). CDR3 in DNA: TGTGCCTTACGTCTTTCCCCCGGGCCCGACAATGAGCAGTTCTTC. This codes for CALRLSPGPDNEQFF.

This clone was seen just once. The chain couples TRBV10-3 to TRBJ1-4; D is undetermined. The ends were cut back, 4 bases at V and 8 bases at J, with 8 bases in the middle. CDR1 is ENHRY and CDR2 is SYGVKD in the germline V gene. The CDR3 is 12 amino acids. The CDR3 sequence: CAISGNGEKLFF. Written as DNA, the CDR3 is TGTGCCATCAGTGGGAACGGGGAAAAACTGTTTTTT.

The rearrangement joins TRBV4-1 to TRBJ2-7; no firm D call. The V end was cut by 1 base, the J end by 4 bases, with 11 bases between. The CDR3 runs 14 residues. Germline loops: CDR1 MGHRA, CDR2 YSYEKL. CDR3 sequence (DNA): TGCGCCAGCAGCCAAGCGCCGTTTGATTACGAGCAGTACTTC. It encodes CASSQAPFDYEQYF.

This chain links TRBV6-5 with TRBJ1-6; possibly TRBD1 for D (6 bases). CDR1 and CDR2 (germline): MNHEY, SVGAGI. The V and J ends lost 5 bases and 7 bases respectively, with 12 bases between them. The CDR3 totals 14 residues. The CDR3 nucleotides read TGTGCCAGCAGTCCTGACAGGCCGAATTCACCCCTCCACTTT. This encodes CASSPDRPNSPLHF.

The chain combines TRBV3-1 (or the pseudogene TRBV3-2) with TRBJ2-3, with 8 bases identical to TRBD1. Germline V gene lookup returns CDR1 LGHDT and CDR2 YNNKEL (reference sequence). The CDR3 consists of 17 residues. J was trimmed by 1 base and V by 3 bases; bases with no gene match: 9. CDR3 protein: CASSHLGQVVGTDTQYF. CDR3 in DNA: TGTGCCAGCAGCCATTTGGGACAGGTCGTGGGCACAGATACGCAGTATTTT.

The J gene is TRBJ1-2, the V gene TRBV19, with unresolved D. V lost 3 bases to trimming and J lost 2 bases, with 4 bases between them. Per germline, CDR1 LNHDA and CDR2 SQIVND (reference sequence). The CDR3 length is 12 residues. CDR3 nucleotide sequence: TGTGCCAGTAGTATGTCAAACTATGGCTACACCTTC. Amino acid sequence: CASSMSNYGYTF.

The V call is TRBV15, the J call TRBJ1-5; maybe TRBD1 (6 bases). Trimming pared 0 bases from V and 2 bases from J, leaving 8 bases between. Looked up from germline, CDR1 is LNHNV and CDR2 is YYDKDF (reference sequence). CDR3 length equals 15 residues. Written as DNA, the CDR3 is TGTGCCACCAGCAGAGAGGGGGCGGGCAATCAGCCCCAGCATTTT. It encodes CATSREGAGNQPQHF. Using reference TRBV15 and TRBJ1-5 for the parts outside the CDR3, the full variable domain is DAMVIQNPRYQVTQFGKPVTLSCSQTLNHNVMYWYQQKSSQAPKLLFHYYDKDFNNEADTPDNFQSRRPNTSFCFLDIRSPGLGDTAMYLCATSREGAGNQPQHFGDGTRLSIL.

This clone was seen once. The chain combines TRBV28 with TRBJ1-2; a weak D match, TRBD1 (5 bases). Germline-derived CDR1 and CDR2 are MDHEN and SYDVKM. Trimming pared 4 bases from V and 2 bases from J, leaving 20 bases between. This CDR3 spans 17 amino acids. CDR3 nucleotide sequence: TGTGCCAGCAGTTCGGGACGGGGCCTCGTCTCCAACTATGGCTACACCTTC. Translated: CASSSGRGLVSNYGYTF.

This chain connects TRBV19 to TRBJ1-2; D gene uncertain. The CDR3 consists of 11 residues. Trimming removed 5 bases from V and 8 bases from J, with 9 bases in between. CDR1 LNHDA and CDR2 SQIVND come from the germline V gene (reference sequence). The chain's CDR3 is CASSSGPGYTF. The CDR3 DNA sequence: TGTGCCAGTAGTTCTGGTCCCGGCTACACCTTC.